The 28 T cell receptor beta chains below were found in one sample sequenced in a study of blood T cell repertoires in COVID-19. Libraries were prepared by immunoSEQ multiplex PCR; TCRdb keeps only in-frame clonotypes and omits some of them. The data contain some 250,000 clones, 80% to 90% of them singletons. The sequencing sample was made of PBMCs or T cells enriched from blood (not recorded which). Every receptor here comes from a man aged 35 to 55 who had recovered from COVID-19.

This sequence joins TRBV7-2 and TRBJ2-7, with D possibly TRBD1 on 6 matching bases. V lost 5 bases and J 2 bases, leaving 16 bases between the germline ends. The germline V gene has CDR1 SGHTA and CDR2 FQGNSA. This CDR3 region has 15 residues. For the CDR3, the DNA is TGTGCCAGCAGCCCCCGGACCGGGACAACCTACGAGCAGTACTTC. This translates into CASSPRTGTTYEQYF.

J is TRBJ2-7 and V is TRBV10-2; D perhaps matches TRBD1 (6 bases). The CDR3 has 16 residues. Between the trimmed V and J ends, which lost 2 bases and 7 bases, there was a span of 21 bases. Germline values: CDR1 WSHSY, CDR2 SAAADI. This chain's CDR3 is CASSEPWDTREGEQYF. The CDR3, as DNA: TGCGCCAGCAGTGAGCCGTGGGACACACGAGAGGGGGAGCAGTACTTC.

The chain joins TRBV5-5 to TRBJ1-5; maybe TRBD1 (6 bases). CDR3 size: 15 residues. Germline V gene data show CDR1 as SGHKS and CDR2 as YYEKEE (reference sequence). V was cut by 3 bases and J by 0 bases, with 10 bases left in between. The CDR3 nucleotides read TGTGCCAGCAGCTGGGACATAAATAGCAATCAGCCCCAGCATTTT. It translates to CASSWDINSNQPQHF. Full variable domain (missing parts from reference TRBV5-5 and TRBJ1-5): DAGVTQSPTHLIKTRGQQVTLRCSPISGHKSVSWYQQVLGQGPQFIFQYYEKEERGRGNFPDRFSARQFPNYSSELNVNALLLGDSALYLCASSWDINSNQPQHFGDGTRLSIL.

The V gene is TRBV28, the J gene TRBJ1-5; D is unclear. The V gene's germline CDR1 is MDHEN and CDR2 SYDVKM. This CDR3 region has 14 residues. V was shortened by 4 bases and J by 3 bases, with 10 bases between the two germline ends. Written as DNA, the CDR3 is TGTGCCAGCAGTTCCTCGGGGTACAATCAGCCCCAGCATTTT. Its translation: CASSSSGYNQPQHF.

The V call is TRBV4-1, the J call TRBJ1-4; unclear D gene. Germline CDR1 reads MGHRA; CDR2 reads YSYEKL. There are 16 residues in the CDR3. V shed 3 bases and J shed 0 bases, with 11 bases lying between them. CDR3 nucleotide sequence: TGCGCCAGCAGCCAGGTTTGGCCAGCAACTAATGAAAAACTGTTTTTT. Its translation is CASSQVWPATNEKLFF.

The V call is TRBV10-3, the J call TRBJ2-2; the D gene is possibly TRBD1 (6 bases). With 3 bases removed from V and 3 bases from J, the gap between germline ends came to 17 bases. Germline CDR1 is ENHRY and CDR2 is SYGVKD. The CDR3 contains 17 residues. CDR3 nucleotide sequence: TGTGCCATCAGTGAAGCAGAGAGGACAGTTTACACCGGGGAGCTGTTTTTT. Its protein product is CAISEAERTVYTGELFF.

V is TRBV5-1 and J is TRBJ2-2, with TRBD2 identical over 15 bases. Unmatched junction bases numbered 8, after V lost 4 bases and J lost 4 bases. The CDR3 consists of 18 residues. The germline CDR1 and CDR2 sequences are SGHRS and YFSETQ. CDR3 DNA: TGCGCCAGCAGCGCGCCGGGACTAGCGGGGGGAGGCACCGGGGAGCTGTTTTTT. This gives the protein CASSAPGLAGGGTGELFF.

Written as DNA, the CDR3 is TGTGCCAGCAGCCCTAATACGGGGGGAGGATCACCCCTCCACTTT. Encoded protein: CASSPNTGGGSPLHF. V is TRBV3-1 (or the pseudogene TRBV3-2) and J is TRBJ1-6, with TRBD1 as a possible D gene (5 bases). Per germline, CDR1 LGHDT and CDR2 YNNKEL (reference sequence). The CDR3 length is 15 residues. Trimming removed 4 bases at V and 10 bases at J, with 17 bases between.

This clone occurred once. The chain recombines TRBV27 with TRBJ2-1; 8 bases agree with TRBD1. CDR1 is MNHEY, CDR2 SMNVEV, per germline (reference sequence). The CDR3 contains 15 residues. V was clipped by 5 bases and J by 2 bases; unmatched bases: 5. The CDR3 reads CASSKGTGAYNEQFF. CDR3 DNA sequence: TGTGCCAGCAGTAAAGGGACAGGTGCCTACAATGAGCAGTTCTTC.

The chain combines TRBV11-2 with TRBJ2-3; TRBD2 is a possible D gene (6 bases). The germline V gene encodes CDR1 SGHAT and CDR2 FQNNGV. The CDR3 sequence is 15 residues long. V lost 2 bases and J lost 0, with 9 bases in between. The CDR3 reads CASSLIRGSTDTQYF. The CDR3 bases are TGTGCCAGCAGCTTAATCCGGGGGAGCACAGATACGCAGTATTTT.

The chain employs TRBV5-8 and TRBJ2-7; 9 bases map to TRBD1. V was pared by 4 bases and J by 5 bases, with 7 bases of the junction left unmatched. This CDR3 has 14 amino acids. Germline CDR1 and CDR2: SGHTS and YDEGEE. CDR3 DNA: TGTGCCAGCAGCCACCGGGACAGGGACCACGAGCAGTACTTC. This sequence encodes CASSHRDRDHEQYF.

The genes are TRBV25-1 and TRBJ1-1; maybe TRBD1 (5 bases). Germline V gene sequence: CDR1 MGHDK, CDR2 SYGVNS. V lost 1 base to trimming and J lost 0 bases, with 9 bases between them. This CDR3 is 15 amino acids long. CDR3 in amino acids: CASSEWGRLNTEAFF. DNA of the CDR3: TGTGCCAGCAGTGAATGGGGCAGGCTGAACACTGAAGCTTTCTTT.

The gene calls are TRBV4-1 and TRBJ2-3; D might be TRBD1 (6 bases). Looked up from germline, CDR1 is MGHRA and CDR2 is YSYEKL. The CDR3 is made up of 15 amino acids. V shed 4 bases and J shed 4 bases, with 15 bases lying between them. CDR3 in amino acids: CASSLTGTNSDTQYF. The DNA of the CDR3 is TGCGCCAGCAGCCTAACAGGGACGAATTCAGATACGCAGTATTTT.

V and J are TRBV7-9 and TRBJ1-1; TRBD1 agrees at 8 bases. The CDR3 runs 15 residues. Looked up from germline, CDR1 is SEHNR and CDR2 is FQNEAQ (reference sequence). V gave up 1 base and J gave up 4 bases; unmatched junction bases: 5. The CDR3 region is CASSLVQGAGTEAFF. CDR3 DNA: TGTGCCAGCAGCTTAGTGCAGGGGGCTGGCACTGAAGCTTTCTTT.

V and J are TRBV6-5 and TRBJ2-7; 7 bases align to TRBD2. V lost 0 bases and J lost 7; bases outside the gene matches: 12. Germline lookup yields CDR1 MNHEY and CDR2 SVGAGI. The CDR3 runs to 16 residues. The CDR3 DNA reads as TGTGCCAGCAGTTACTCGTTGCTAGCGGTCGCAGGGGAGCAGTACTTC. Encoded protein: CASSYSLLAVAGEQYF.

This chain connects TRBV18 to TRBJ1-2; tentative D call: TRBD1 (5 bases). From germline, CDR1 is KGHSH and CDR2 LQKENI. The CDR3 is 13 amino acids. Deletions cut 3 bases from V and 6 bases from J, with 11 bases between. The CDR3 sequence: CASSPRGFNGYTF. For the CDR3, the DNA is TGTGCCAGCTCACCCCGGGGGTTTAATGGCTACACCTTC.

This clone was recorded only once. The chain couples TRBV2 to TRBJ2-1; TRBD2 matches 12 bases. V lost 6 bases and J lost 5; bases outside the gene matches: 17. CDR3 length equals 19 residues. Germline V gene data show CDR1 as SNHLY and CDR2 as FYNNEI. The CDR3 loop is CASSLPSGGALVWDNEQFF. The CDR3, as DNA: TGTGCCAGCAGCCTACCTAGCGGGGGGGCCCTTGTGTGGGACAATGAGCAGTTCTTC.

The rearrangement links TRBV6-2 or TRBV6-3 to TRBJ1-2; D not resolved. Germline loops: CDR1 MNHEY, CDR2 SVGEGT. With 2 bases removed from V and 2 bases from J, the gap between germline ends came to 9 bases. The CDR3 contains 14 residues. The CDR3 loop is CASSYVAENYGYTF. The CDR3 nucleotides read TGTGCCAGCAGTTACGTGGCGGAAAACTATGGCTACACCTTC.

The chain couples TRBV24-1 to TRBJ2-2; D is ambiguous. Trimming pared 1 base from V and 0 bases from J, leaving 2 bases between. This CDR3 comprises 14 residues. Germline values: CDR1 KGHDR, CDR2 SFDVKD. CDR3 residues: CATSDFSNTGELFF. The CDR3 bases are TGTGCCACCAGTGATTTCTCGAACACCGGGGAGCTGTTTTTT.

This clone has only one observation. The chain links TRBV19 to TRBJ2-3, with D tentatively TRBD1 (5 bases). This CDR3 spans 16 amino acids. V lost 4 bases to trimming and J lost 0 bases, with 14 bases between them. In germline, CDR1 is LNHDA, CDR2 SQIVND (reference sequence). The CDR3 loop reads CASSTKGRISTDTQYF. Here the CDR3 DNA reads TGTGCCAGTAGTACCAAGGGGCGAATTAGCACAGATACGCAGTATTTT.

The V call is TRBV27, the J call TRBJ1-3; D not resolved. The germline V gene encodes CDR1 MNHEY and CDR2 SMNVEV (reference sequence). V lost 5 bases and J 1 base, leaving 12 bases between the germline ends. The CDR3 totals 15 residues. The CDR3 region is CASSSGLWSGNTIYF. The CDR3 DNA sequence: TGTGCCAGCAGTAGCGGGTTGTGGTCTGGAAACACCATATATTTT.

The chain employs TRBV5-1 and TRBJ2-7, with 10 positions matching TRBD1. The CDR3 loop spans 16 amino acids. The germline gives CDR1 SGHRS, CDR2 YFSETQ. Trimming removed 3 bases from V and 5 bases from J; junction bases left unmatched: 11. The CDR3 DNA reads TGCGCCAGCAGCTGGGACCGGGACAGGGGAAGCAACGAGCAGTACTTC. Its protein product is CASSWDRDRGSNEQYF.

V and J are TRBV10-3 and TRBJ2-7; 9 positions match TRBD2. Germline values: CDR1 ENHRY, CDR2 SYGVKD. The V segment lost 0 bases and the J segment 0 bases; nucleotides outside the gene matches: 12. CDR3 length: 19 residues. CDR3 region: CAISESKVVAGASSYEQYF. The CDR3 region has the DNA TGTGCCATCAGTGAGTCGAAGGTGGTAGCGGGGGCAAGCTCCTACGAGCAGTACTTC.

This chain links TRBV18 with TRBJ1-2; D uncertain. Trimming took 2 bases from V and 2 from J, leaving 9 bases between them. CDR3 length: 14 residues. Germline CDR1 and CDR2: KGHSH and LQKENI. The CDR3 DNA reads TGTGCCAGCTCACCAGGCCAGAAGAACTATGGCTACACCTTC. Protein sequence: CASSPGQKNYGYTF.

The V and J genes are TRBV6-5 and TRBJ2-5; D is ambiguous. V lost 0 bases and J 5 bases, leaving 13 bases between the germline ends. The CDR3 is 15 amino acids. Germline-derived CDR1 and CDR2 are MNHEY and SVGAGI. Here the CDR3 DNA reads TGTGCCAGCAGTTACTCGACGTGGGCTAAGGAGACCCAGTACTTC. Its protein is CASSYSTWAKETQYF.

The V and J genes are TRBV7-9 and TRBJ2-5; maybe TRBD1 (6 bases). V was clipped by 2 bases and J by 1 base, with 8 bases between them. Germline V CDR1 and CDR2: SEHNR, FQNEAQ (reference sequence). This CDR3 is 14 amino acids long. The CDR3 region is CASSLLGGQETQYF. CDR3 DNA: TGTGCCAGCAGCTTATTAGGGGGCCAAGAGACCCAGTACTTC.

This clone was seen more than once but under ten times. The rearrangement links TRBV18 to TRBJ2-7; a weak D match, TRBD1 (6 bases). The germline V and J ends were trimmed by 3 bases and 1 base, with 16 bases remaining between them. The germline V gene has CDR1 KGHSH and CDR2 LQKENI. There are 16 residues in the CDR3. This CDR3 is CASSPLGTDSSYEQYF. CDR3 nucleotide sequence: TGTGCCAGCTCACCTTTGGGGACGGACAGTTCCTACGAGCAGTACTTC.

The V and J genes are TRBV9 and TRBJ2-5; no reliable D call. V was trimmed by 5 bases and J by 5 bases, leaving 19 bases between them. The CDR3 is 15 residues long. CDR1 SGDLS and CDR2 YYNGEE come from the germline V gene. CDR3 region: CASSLLPAPRETQYF. CDR3 coding DNA: TGTGCCAGCAGTTTATTACCGGCCCCGAGGGAGACCCAGTACTTC.